This T cell receptor beta chain was sequenced in a study of blood T cell repertoires in COVID-19. How the authors handled the data: How many nucleated cells were present was estimated from reference gene primer amplification. Only in-frame clones appear in the TCRdb table, and some are missing; sequencing was by immunoSEQ multiplex PCR. V, J and clone size are taken as reported in that table, and D and trimming were inferred from the DNA itself. The data show 200,000 to 250,000 clones, with 84% seen just once and 9.7% held by the top ten. The V end lost 1 base, the J end lost 2 bases, and 8 bases lay between the germline ends. The CDR3 is 14 residues long. Germline values: CDR1 LGHNA, CDR2 YSLEER.

This TCR was recovered from a man in his fifties or sixties with active or convalescent COVID-19. Specimen: peripheral blood. The rearrangement joins TRBV4-3 to TRBJ1-1; possibly TRBD1 for D (5 bases). In DNA, the CDR3 is TGCGCCAGCAGCCAAGTCGGGGGAAACACTGAAGCTTTCTTT. Encoded protein: CASSQVGGNTEAFF.